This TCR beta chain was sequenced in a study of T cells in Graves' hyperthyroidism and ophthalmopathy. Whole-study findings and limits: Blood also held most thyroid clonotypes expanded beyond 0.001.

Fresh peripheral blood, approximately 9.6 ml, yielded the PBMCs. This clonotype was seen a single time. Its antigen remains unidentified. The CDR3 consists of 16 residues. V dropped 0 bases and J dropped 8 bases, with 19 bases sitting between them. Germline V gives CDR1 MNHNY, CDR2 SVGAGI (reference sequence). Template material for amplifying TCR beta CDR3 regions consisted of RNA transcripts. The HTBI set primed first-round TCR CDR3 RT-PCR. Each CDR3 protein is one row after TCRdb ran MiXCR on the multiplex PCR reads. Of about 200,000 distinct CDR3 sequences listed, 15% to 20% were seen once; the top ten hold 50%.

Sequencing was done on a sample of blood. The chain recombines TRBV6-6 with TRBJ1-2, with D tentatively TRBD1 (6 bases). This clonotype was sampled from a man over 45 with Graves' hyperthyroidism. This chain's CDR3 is CASSYSAPGAIWGYTF. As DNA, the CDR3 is TGTGCCAGCAGTTACTCGGCCCCGGGGGCGATTTGGGGCTACACCTTC.